This entry concerns a single TCR beta chain. The target antigen is unknown. The Oncomine TCR Beta short-read assay sequenced DNA from cultured CD4+ T cells. A single record per CDR3 protein comes from TCRdb applying MiXCR to the PCR reads. The sample shows 7,500 to 8,000 distinct CDR3 sequences, approximately 60% of them seen only once. With 2 bases clipped from V and 0 bases from J, the junction kept 4 bases outside the gene matches. The CDR3 totals 15 residues. Germline CDR1 reads SGHNT; CDR2 reads YYREEE (reference sequence). The data derive from a study of vaccination and CD4 T cells after COVID-19. Study-level information: Post-COVID samples had a sampling time that fell a median 101 days after diagnosis (range 35 to 161).

Stated treatment: approximately nine-day PBMC culture with coronavirus spike peptide pools or control peptides (ViraFEST assay). It was before the COVID-19 pandemic (2011-2018) that the unexposed donor's CD4+ T cells were collected. Study results and caveats: Detection of a median around 84% of reactive clones in convalescent patients was confined to the period after vaccination.

The V call is TRBV5-4, the J call TRBJ1-2; 7 bases are a match to TRBD1. This TCR was sampled from a human donor in good health. Material: CD4+ T cells from blood, cultured in vitro. The CDR3 region has the DNA TGTGCCAGCAGCTTTACAGGGACAGCTAACTATGGCTACACCTTC. This translates into CASSFTGTANYGYTF.